This entry features one T cell receptor (beta chain) sequence. This sample is part of a study of human T cells and chemical hapten exposure. The length of the CDR3 is 14 residues. From germline, CDR1 is MNHEY and CDR2 SVGEGT. The ends were cut back, 2 bases at V and 0 bases at J, with 5 bases in the middle. Time point noted: pre-sensitization, week 0. Treatment given: therapeutic diphenylcyclopropenone sensitization with weekly scalp DPC. Extraction of total RNA was performed on unfractionated whole blood. TCRdb independently ran MiXCR on the RACE reads; one entry per CDR3 protein. The sample holds tens of thousands of distinct CDR3 sequences; 8.5% to 10% are singletons and the top ten take 9.6%.

The gene calls are TRBV6-2 or TRBV6-3 and TRBJ1-5; D ambiguous. This clonotype was obtained from a woman aged 25 to 39 with alopecia areata. Some clones in this sample may be carry-over from other donors' samples. Specimen: whole blood, collected in connection with sensitization to the hapten diphenylcyclopropenone (DPC). The CDR3 here is CASSYPYSNQPQHF. CDR3 bases: TGTGCCAGCAGTTACCCGTATAGCAATCAGCCCCAGCATTTT.